One and the same sample provided the 18 T cell receptor beta chains below, sequenced in a study of cytomegalovirus exposure and HLA in healthy donors. The PCR was carried out with 60 Vbeta primers and 13 Jbeta primers. Data came from immunoSEQ multiplex PCR; TCRdb stores just in-frame clones and leaves some out. The table records roughly 170,000 clones, under 90% of them present only once. Sequencing was done on a sample of PBMCs. The source is a man aged 30 to 45 in good health and CMV-seropositive.

The genes are TRBV6-6 and TRBJ2-5; possibly TRBD1 for D (8 bases). Germline values: CDR1 MNHNY, CDR2 SVGAGI (reference sequence). Between the trimmed V and J ends, which lost 7 bases and 3 bases, there was a span of 18 bases. The CDR3 has 15 amino acids. The CDR3 loop is CASIPRTGREETQYF. Here the CDR3 DNA reads TGTGCCAGCATCCCCAGGACAGGGAGGGAAGAGACCCAGTACTTC.

This clone was detected only a few times. The chain recombines TRBV19 with TRBJ1-5; D remains unclear. This CDR3 contains 14 residues. Trimming shortened V by 5 bases and J by 2 bases, and 10 bases separated the two germline ends. Germline CDR1 LNHDA, CDR2 SQIVND (reference sequence). The CDR3, as DNA: TGTGCCAGTAGTCCCCTCGGGGGCAATCAGCCCCAGCATTTT. This encodes CASSPLGGNQPQHF.

The rearrangement links TRBV25-1 to TRBJ2-1, with D possibly being TRBD2 (6 bases). Trimming took off 4 bases at V and 6 bases at J, with 25 bases between the two ends. Germline lookup yields CDR1 MGHDK and CDR2 SYGVNS. There are 18 residues in the CDR3. In DNA, the CDR3 is TGTGCCAGCAGTGGAGAAAATGGGGGGAGAAAGAGGGGCAATGAGCAGTTCTTC. Translated: CASSGENGGRKRGNEQFF.

The chain is built from TRBV7-6 and TRBJ2-5, with TRBD2 matching over 10 bases. V trimming: 5 bases; J trimming: 4 bases; junction bases outside the gene matches: 4. The length of the CDR3 is 14 residues. Per the germline V gene, CDR1 is SGHVS and CDR2 is FNYEAQ. CDR3 sequence reads: CASSPGLAIETQYF. CDR3 DNA sequence: TGTGCCAGCAGCCCGGGACTAGCGATAGAGACCCAGTACTTC. Based on the CDR3 plus reference TRBV7-6 and TRBJ2-5, the full variable domain is GAGVSQSPRYKVTKRGQDVALRCDPISGHVSLYWYRQALGQGPEFLTYFNYEAQQDKSGLPNDRFSAERPEGSISTLTIQRTEQRDSAMYRCASSPGLAIETQYFGPGTRLLVL.

V is TRBV7-2 and J is TRBJ2-5; TRBD2 matches at 9 bases. This CDR3 has 15 amino acids. Germline CDR1 reads SGHTA; CDR2 reads FQGNSA. With 7 bases clipped from V and 4 bases from J, the junction kept 10 bases outside the gene matches. The DNA of the CDR3 is TGTGCCAGCACACCACGGCGGGGGGGCCGAGAGACCCAGTACTTC. Translated: CASTPRRGGRETQYF.

The rearrangement links TRBV25-1 to TRBJ2-1; D might be TRBD1 (5 bases). V gave up 3 bases and J gave up 8 bases, with 8 bases separating them. This CDR3 comprises 12 residues. The germline V gene encodes CDR1 MGHDK and CDR2 SYGVNS. The CDR3 nucleotides read TGTGCCAGCAGTGAGCAAGGGGATGAGCAGTTCTTC. Translation gives CASSEQGDEQFF. Full variable domain (rest looked up from reference TRBV25-1 and TRBJ2-1): EADIYQTPRYLVIGTGKKITLECSQTMGHDKMYWYQQDPGMELHLIHYSYGVNSTEKGDLSSESTVSRIRTEHFPLTLESARPSHTSQYLCASSEQGDEQFFGPGTRLTVL.

The rearrangement links TRBV5-8 to TRBJ2-1; 9 positions match TRBD2. CDR1 and CDR2 (germline): SGHTS, YDEGEE. V shed 1 base, J shed 2 bases, and the junction held 1 base outside the gene matches. The CDR3 spans 15 residues. The CDR3 DNA is TGTGCCAGCAGCTTGACTAGCGGGCCCTACAATGAGCAGTTCTTC. Its protein is CASSLTSGPYNEQFF.

This clone was seen only a few times. The chain joins TRBV6-6 to TRBJ1-1, with a weak D call TRBD1 (6 bases). V was pared by 6 bases and J by 5 bases, with 16 bases between. CDR1 is MNHNY and CDR2 is SVGAGI in the germline V gene (reference sequence). The CDR3 is 14 amino acids. This chain's CDR3 is CASSPRGKNTEAFF. The CDR3 DNA is TGTGCCAGCAGCCCTAGGGGGAAAAATACTGAAGCTTTCTTT.

The genes are TRBV9 and TRBJ2-7; TRBD2 matches 7 bases. V lost 0 bases and J lost 4; bases outside the gene matches: 7. The germline gives CDR1 SGDLS, CDR2 YYNGEE. The CDR3 extends over 15 amino acids. The CDR3 DNA reads TGTGCCAGCAGCGTAGGTCCGGGAGGCTCGTACGAGCAGTACTTC. This gives the protein CASSVGPGGSYEQYF.

This chain connects TRBV11-3 to TRBJ2-7; unclear D gene. Deletions cut 1 base from V and 5 bases from J, with 9 bases between. Per the germline V gene, CDR1 is SGHNT and CDR2 is YENEEA. This CDR3 comprises 13 residues. CDR3 residues: CASSLVVFHEQYF. The CDR3 DNA sequence: TGTGCCAGCAGCTTAGTAGTATTCCACGAGCAGTACTTC.

This chain links TRBV6-6 with TRBJ2-7, with a tentative D call TRBD1 (6 bases). This CDR3 comprises 12 residues. Trimming took off 5 bases at V and 3 bases at J, with 8 bases between the two ends. Germline CDR1 and CDR2: MNHNY and SVGAGI (reference sequence). The CDR3 spells CASSRTVYEQYF. The CDR3, as DNA: TGTGCCAGCAGTAGGACAGTCTACGAGCAGTACTTC.

This sequence joins TRBV13 and TRBJ2-7, with 11 bases identical to TRBD2. V lost 4 bases and J lost 2; bases outside the gene matches: 4. Looked up from germline, CDR1 is PRHDT and CDR2 is FYEKMQ (reference sequence). CDR3 length: 15 residues. The CDR3 here is CASSYISGGAYEQYF. The CDR3 region has the DNA TGTGCCAGCAGCTATATTAGCGGGGGGGCCTACGAGCAGTACTTC.

In this sample, this clone turned up once. The chain combines TRBV19 with TRBJ1-1; D not certain. Trimming stripped 3 bases from V and 3 bases from J, with 11 bases between. The CDR3 is 14 residues long. In germline, CDR1 is LNHDA, CDR2 SQIVND (reference sequence). CDR3 protein: CASSIVPTDTEAFF. CDR3 DNA: TGTGCCAGTAGTATCGTCCCAACAGACACTGAAGCTTTCTTT.

The chain couples TRBV7-2 to TRBJ1-5, with TRBD1 matching over 7 bases. Germline V gene sequence: CDR1 SGHTA, CDR2 FQGNSA. The J segment lost 7 bases and the V segment lost 5 bases, leaving 14 bases of the junction unmatched. The CDR3 has 16 amino acids. CDR3 nucleotides: TGTGCCAGCAGCCAATTGAGGGGTCAGGGGGAACAGCCCCAGCATTTT. Translated, it gives CASSQLRGQGEQPQHF.

The chain joins TRBV11-3 to TRBJ2-3, with D possibly matching TRBD2 (6 bases). The V end was cut by 11 bases, the J end by 1 base, with 16 bases between. CDR1 SGHNT and CDR2 YENEEA come from the germline V gene. The CDR3 spans 14 residues. Written as DNA, the CDR3 is TGTGCCGTAGAAGGGCGGGATCGCACAGATACGCAGTATTTT. Protein: CAVEGRDRTDTQYF.

The V call is TRBV2, the J call TRBJ2-3; TRBD2 matches 8 bases. J lost 3 bases, V lost 3 bases, and 11 bases had no gene match. From germline, CDR1 is SNHLY and CDR2 FYNNEI. The CDR3 contains 17 residues. The CDR3 here is CASSDPAVAGLTDTQYF. CDR3 coding DNA: TGTGCCAGCAGTGACCCCGCGGTAGCGGGGTTGACAGATACGCAGTATTTT.

A word on this clone: Different DNA sequences within this sample yield the same CDR3. The chain links TRBV27 to TRBJ1-2; TRBD1 aligns across 7 bases. The CDR3 contains 14 residues. J gave up 5 bases and V 5 bases, and 8 bases lay outside the gene matches. In germline, CDR1 is MNHEY, CDR2 SMNVEV (reference sequence). The CDR3 loop is CASSLLKQGYGYTF. The CDR3 DNA follows: TGTGCCAGCAGTCTACTAAAACAGGGGTATGGCTACACCTTC.

The V gene is TRBV2, the J gene TRBJ2-7, with a tentative D call TRBD2 (6 bases). Germline V gene data show CDR1 as SNHLY and CDR2 as FYNNEI. This CDR3 is built from 16 residues. Trimming took off 7 bases at V and 1 base at J, with 20 bases between the two ends. The CDR3 spells CASNPPWGDSSYEQYF. For the CDR3, the DNA is TGTGCCAGCAACCCCCCTTGGGGGGACTCTTCCTACGAGCAGTACTTC. The full variable domain, in which reference TRBV2 and TRBJ2-7 provide the parts outside the CDR3, is EPEVTQTPSHQVTQMGQEVILRCVPISNHLYFYWYRQILGQKVEFLVSFYNNEISEKSEIFDDQFSVERPDGSNFTLKIRSTKLEDSAMYFCASNPPWGDSSYEQYFGPGTRLTVT.